Listed below are T cell receptor beta chains from one sample, sequenced in a study of cytomegalovirus exposure and HLA in healthy donors. Here immunoSEQ multiplex PCR was the method, and the copy in TCRdb shows in-frame clones only, minus some. Its table records roughly 90,000 clones. Sequenced material: PBMCs. The origin of the receptors is a man in his fifties in good health and CMV-seropositive. Both conserved end residues are part of each CDR3. D genes are given only for firm matches. Some rows have no size entry. The others give once, few or many, or a class for an expanded clone.

d_call: NA; clone_size: NA; v_call: TRBV9; j_call: TRBJ1-1; cdr3_aa: CASSSTGQNTEAFF; cdr3_nt: TGTGCCAGCAGCTCCACGGGACAGAACACTGAAGCTTTCTTT
d_call: TRBD1; clone_size: NA; v_call: TRBV7-9; j_call: TRBJ1-4; cdr3_aa: CASAGTGVEKLFF; cdr3_nt: TGTGCCAGTGCCGGGACAGGGGTTGAAAAACTGTTTTTT
d_call: NA; clone_size: NA; v_call: TRBV5-6; j_call: TRBJ2-2; cdr3_aa: CASSSTTGELFF; cdr3_nt: TGTGCCAGCAGCTCCACTACCGGGGAGCTGTTTTTT
d_call: TRBD2; clone_size: NA; v_call: TRBV4-1; j_call: TRBJ2-1; cdr3_aa: CASSRNLAGTYNEQFF; cdr3_nt: TGCGCCAGCAGCCGAAATTTAGCGGGGACCTACAATGAGCAGTTCTTC
d_call: TRBD2; clone_size: NA; v_call: TRBV9; j_call: TRBJ2-7; cdr3_aa: CASSPSGGGEQYF; cdr3_nt: TGTGCCAGCAGCCCCAGCGGGGGAGGCGAGCAGTACTTC
d_call: TRBD2; clone_size: NA; v_call: TRBV30; j_call: TRBJ2-1; cdr3_aa: CAWREVAGGPRVFF; cdr3_nt: TGTGCCTGGAGGGAGGTAGCGGGAGGGCCACGGGTGTTCTTC
d_call: NA; clone_size: NA; v_call: TRBV11-3; j_call: TRBJ2-5; cdr3_aa: CASSQYTQGQETQYF; cdr3_nt: TGTGCCAGCAGCCAGTACACTCAGGGTCAAGAGACCCAGTACTTC
d_call: NA; clone_size: NA; v_call: TRBV5-1; j_call: TRBJ1-2; cdr3_aa: CASSLALAGYGYTF; cdr3_nt: TGCGCCAGCAGCTTGGCCTTGGCAGGATACGGCTACACCTTC
d_call: NA; clone_size: NA; v_call: TRBV30; j_call: TRBJ1-4; cdr3_aa: CAWRGGASEKLFF; cdr3_nt: TGTGCCTGGAGGGGGGGGGCGAGTGAAAAACTGTTTTTT
d_call: TRBD2; clone_size: NA; v_call: TRBV14; j_call: TRBJ2-5; cdr3_aa: CASSQEASGSSAETQYF; cdr3_nt: TGTGCCAGCAGCCAAGAGGCTAGCGGGAGCTCTGCGGAGACCCAGTACTTC
d_call: TRBD2; clone_size: NA; v_call: TRBV9; j_call: TRBJ2-3; cdr3_aa: CASSEAGSTDTQYF; cdr3_nt: TGTGCCAGCAGCGAAGCGGGGAGCACAGATACGCAGTATTTT
d_call: NA; clone_size: NA; v_call: TRBV7-2; j_call: TRBJ2-7; cdr3_aa: CASSLGREQYF; cdr3_nt: TGTGCCAGCAGCTTAGGGCGGGAGCAGTACTTC
d_call: TRBD1; clone_size: NA; v_call: TRBV30; j_call: TRBJ2-1; cdr3_aa: CAWSYRGEQFF; cdr3_nt: TGTGCCTGGAGCTACAGGGGAGAGCAGTTCTTC
d_call: NA; clone_size: NA; v_call: TRBV6-4; j_call: TRBJ2-3; cdr3_aa: CASSESGVTDTQYF; cdr3_nt: TGTGCCAGCAGTGAGAGCGGAGTCACAGATACGCAGTATTTT
d_call: NA; clone_size: NA; v_call: TRBV6-1; j_call: TRBJ2-1; cdr3_aa: CASEYRGLEEEQFF; cdr3_nt: TGTGCCAGCGAGTATAGAGGACTGGAAGAAGAGCAGTTCTTC
d_call: TRBD2; clone_size: NA; v_call: TRBV7-2; j_call: TRBJ2-1; cdr3_aa: CASSLALAGFSYNEQFF; cdr3_nt: TGTGCCAGCAGCTTAGCCCTAGCGGGCTTCTCCTACAATGAGCAGTTCTTC
d_call: NA; clone_size: NA; v_call: TRBV11-2; j_call: TRBJ1-5; cdr3_aa: CASSLGQDSNQPQHF; cdr3_nt: TGTGCCAGCAGCTTAGGACAGGATAGCAATCAGCCCCAGCATTTT
d_call: NA; clone_size: NA; v_call: TRBV6-5; j_call: TRBJ1-1; cdr3_aa: CASSYDRGTREAFF; cdr3_nt: TGTGCCAGCAGTTACGACCGAGGAACAAGGGAAGCTTTCTTT
d_call: TRBD2; clone_size: NA; v_call: TRBV7-9; j_call: TRBJ2-3; cdr3_aa: CASNTLAGGTADTQYF; cdr3_nt: TGTGCCAGCAACACCCTAGCGGGAGGAACTGCAGATACGCAGTATTTT
d_call: NA; clone_size: NA; v_call: TRBV7-2; j_call: TRBJ2-6; cdr3_aa: CASSLFQLAGANVLTF; cdr3_nt: TGTGCCAGCAGCTTATTTCAACTCGCTGGGGCCAACGTCCTGACTTTC
d_call: NA; clone_size: medium-sized; v_call: TRBV7-9; j_call: TRBJ1-2; cdr3_aa: CASSLVLYGYTF; cdr3_nt: TGTGCCAGCAGCTTAGTCCTCTATGGCTACACCTTC
d_call: NA; clone_size: NA; v_call: TRBV7-9; j_call: TRBJ2-3; cdr3_aa: CASSLSGSTDTQYF; cdr3_nt: TGTGCCAGCAGCTTAAGCGGGAGCACAGATACGCAGTATTTT
d_call: TRBD1; clone_size: NA; v_call: TRBV28; j_call: TRBJ1-5; cdr3_aa: CASSPRTGSQPQHF; cdr3_nt: TGTGCCAGCAGTCCGAGGACAGGTAGTCAGCCCCAGCATTTT
d_call: NA; clone_size: NA; v_call: TRBV6-5; j_call: TRBJ1-1; cdr3_aa: CASSYPGGAEAFF; cdr3_nt: TGTGCCAGCAGTTACCCGGGGGGGGCTGAAGCTTTCTTT
d_call: TRBD1; clone_size: NA; v_call: TRBV5-8; j_call: TRBJ1-3; cdr3_aa: CASSATGAGNTIYF; cdr3_nt: TGTGCCAGCAGCGCCACAGGGGCTGGAAACACCATATATTTT
d_call: NA; clone_size: NA; v_call: TRBV30; j_call: TRBJ2-1; cdr3_aa: CAWTTGLSYNEQFF; cdr3_nt: TGTGCCTGGACCACGGGACTTTCCTACAATGAGCAGTTCTTC